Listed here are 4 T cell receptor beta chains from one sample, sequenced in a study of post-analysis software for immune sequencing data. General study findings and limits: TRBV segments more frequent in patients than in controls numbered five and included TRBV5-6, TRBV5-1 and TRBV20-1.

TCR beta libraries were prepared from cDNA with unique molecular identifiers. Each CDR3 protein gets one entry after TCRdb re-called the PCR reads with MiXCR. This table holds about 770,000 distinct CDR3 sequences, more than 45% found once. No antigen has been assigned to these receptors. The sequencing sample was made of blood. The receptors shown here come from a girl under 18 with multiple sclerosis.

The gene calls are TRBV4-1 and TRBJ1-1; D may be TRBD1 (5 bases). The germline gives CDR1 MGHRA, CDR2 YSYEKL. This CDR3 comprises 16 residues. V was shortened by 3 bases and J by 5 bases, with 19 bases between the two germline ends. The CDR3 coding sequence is TGCGCCAGCAGCCAGATGACGGGCAGGGACGTAACTGAAGCTTTCTTT. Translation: CASSQMTGRDVTEAFF.

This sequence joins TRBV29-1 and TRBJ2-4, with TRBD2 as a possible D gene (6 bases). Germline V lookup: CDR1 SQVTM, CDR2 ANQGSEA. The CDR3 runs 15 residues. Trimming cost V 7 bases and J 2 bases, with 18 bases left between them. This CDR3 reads CSAEIAGTSKNIQYF. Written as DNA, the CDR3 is TGCAGCGCGGAGATTGCCGGGACTTCCAAAAACATTCAGTACTTC.

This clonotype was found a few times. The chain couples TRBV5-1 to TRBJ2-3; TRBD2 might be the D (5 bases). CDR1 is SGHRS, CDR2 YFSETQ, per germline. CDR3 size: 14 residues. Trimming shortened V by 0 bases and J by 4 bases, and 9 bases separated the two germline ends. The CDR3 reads CASSLEGSADTQYF. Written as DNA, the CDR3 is TGCGCCAGCAGCTTGGAGGGTAGCGCAGATACGCAGTATTTT.

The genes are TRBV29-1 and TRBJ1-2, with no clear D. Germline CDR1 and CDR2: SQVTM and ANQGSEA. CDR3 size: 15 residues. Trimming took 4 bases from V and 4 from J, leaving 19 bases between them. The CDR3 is CSVVAVSGGGYGYTF. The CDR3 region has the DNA TGCAGCGTTGTAGCCGTCAGCGGAGGCGGCTATGGCTACACCTTC.